This T cell receptor beta chain was profiled in a study of control samples from healthy donors and cancer patients. The repertoire was sequenced with immunoSEQ multiplex PCR; TCRdb's copy has only in-frame clones and lacks some. The sample has some 100,000 clones, around 88% seen once. Germline lookup yields CDR1 SGDLS and CDR2 YYNGEE. V lost 4 bases and J lost 1, with 7 bases in between. This CDR3 spans 13 amino acids. This chain uses TRBV9 with TRBJ2-3; possibly TRBD1 or TRBD2 for D (5 bases each). This receptor was identified in a young man in good health. Sequencing was performed on blood. CDR3 nucleotides: TGTGCCAGCAGCCGGGACGGCACAGATACGCAGTATTTT. Its protein product is CASSRDGTDTQYF.